This T cell receptor beta chain was identified during a study of blood T cell repertoires in COVID-19. Study background: The United States, Italy and Spain were the sources of the acute and convalescent COVID-19 samples. PBMCs, B-cell-depleted T cells, or T cells provided the cDNA or gDNA that made up the material.

Germline V lookup: CDR1 SGHRS, CDR2 YFSETQ. The V end was cut by 0 bases, the J end by 5 bases, with 9 bases between. This CDR3 is built from 14 residues. As handled by the study authors: Reference gene primer amplification gave estimated nucleated cell counts. Profiled with immunoSEQ multiplex PCR; TCRdb holds only in-frame clones, not every one. V and J calls and clone size are as listed in that table; D and trimming were resolved from the DNA. The table lists 100,000 to 150,000 clones, around 82% of them singletons. The sequencing input was peripheral blood. This sequence joins TRBV5-1 and TRBJ2-1; maybe TRBD1 (6 bases). The receptor was derived from a woman in her 30s who had recovered from COVID-19. CDR3 in amino acids: CASSLGQVDNEQFF. CDR3 nucleotide sequence: TGCGCCAGCAGCTTGGGACAGGTAGACAATGAGCAGTTCTTC.